These 17 T cell receptor beta chains were sequenced from one sample in a study of identical twins. TCRdb called the 5' RACE reads again in MiXCR, with one record for every CDR3 protein. The repertoire has hundreds of thousands of distinct CDR3 sequences, 9.5% of them found once; the top ten carry around 7.1%. This sample also appeared in a second study, on yellow fever vaccine responses in identical twins.

The sample comprised CD8+ T cells sorted from blood. The receptors stem from a woman aged 18-29 years in good health.

V is TRBV4-2 and J is TRBJ2-1; TRBD2 is a possible D gene (5 bases). The germline gives CDR1 LGHNA, CDR2 YNFKEQ. The germline V and J ends were trimmed by 1 base and 5 bases, with 9 bases remaining between them. The CDR3 loop spans 14 amino acids. The CDR3 sequence is CASSQARENNEQFF. CDR3 DNA sequence: TGTGCCAGCAGCCAAGCTAGGGAGAACAATGAGCAGTTCTTC.

This rearrangement joins TRBV18 to TRBJ2-7, with TRBD2 matching over 10 bases. The V and J ends lost 2 bases and 3 bases, in that order; junction bases with no gene match: 7. Germline V gene lookup returns CDR1 KGHSH and CDR2 LQKENI. The CDR3 runs to 16 residues. CDR3 region: CASSPSSGGFDYEQYF. The CDR3 DNA is TGTGCCAGCTCACCATCTAGCGGGGGCTTCGACTACGAGCAGTACTTC.

This clonotype was observed many times. The rearrangement uses TRBV29-1 and TRBJ2-3; D tentatively fits TRBD1 or TRBD2 (5 bases each). This CDR3 comprises 13 residues. Germline loops: CDR1 SQVTM, CDR2 ANQGSEA. Trimming stripped 7 bases from V and 8 bases from J, with 19 bases between. Here the CDR3 reads CSANRDPTGTQYF. The DNA for the CDR3 is TGCAGCGCCAACCGGGACCCCACCGGTACGCAGTATTTT.

This clonotype has a count of ten or more. The V call is TRBV12-3 or TRBV12-4, the J call TRBJ2-7, with a tentative D call TRBD2 (5 bases). CDR3 length equals 14 residues. V dropped 0 bases and J dropped 7 bases, with 13 bases sitting between them. CDR3 nucleotides: TGTGCCAGCAGTTTAGCATGGGGTCCGGGGGAGCAGTACTTC. This codes for CASSLAWGPGEQYF.

This clonotype showed up many times. The V call is TRBV5-1, the J call TRBJ1-1; D unclear. This CDR3 is built from 12 residues. V lost 4 bases and J 3 bases, leaving 7 bases between the germline ends. Germline loops: CDR1 SGHRS, CDR2 YFSETQ. The CDR3 region is CASSEGYTEAFF. In nucleotides, the CDR3 is TGCGCCAGCAGCGAAGGATACACTGAAGCTTTCTTT.

The V call is TRBV5-1, the J call TRBJ2-7; D call uncertain. This CDR3 spans 11 amino acids. Germline V gives CDR1 SGHRS, CDR2 YFSETQ. With 2 bases removed from V and 5 bases from J, the gap between germline ends came to 5 bases. The CDR3 DNA reads as TGCGCCAGCAGCTTAACGGACGAGCAGTACTTC. Amino acid sequence: CASSLTDEQYF.

This clonotype was seen a few times. The CDR3 nucleotides are TGCGCCAGCAGTTATTATGGGACTGAGCAGTTCTTC. Amino acid sequence: CASSYYGTEQFF. V and J are TRBV4-1 and TRBJ2-1, with D possibly called TRBD1 or TRBD2 (5 bases each). With 6 bases removed from V and 9 bases from J, the gap between germline ends came to 12 bases. Germline assignment: CDR1 MGHRA and CDR2 YSYEKL. The CDR3 consists of 12 residues.

This clonotype was observed a handful of times. The V and J genes are TRBV20-1 and TRBJ2-5, with D possibly matching TRBD1 (5 bases). Trimming cost V 7 bases and J 1 base, with 10 bases left between them. The V gene's germline CDR1 is DFQATT and CDR2 SNEGSKA (reference sequence). This CDR3 has 12 amino acids. CDR3 amino acids: CSERDSQETQYF. CDR3 coding DNA: TGCAGTGAAAGAGACAGCCAAGAGACCCAGTACTTC.

The table lists this clonotype with many counts. V usage is TRBV6-2 or TRBV6-3 and J usage is TRBJ1-2; TRBD1 is a possible D gene (6 bases). The CDR3 spans 13 residues. Germline V lookup: CDR1 MNHEY, CDR2 SVGEGT. Trimming removed 7 bases from V and 5 bases from J, with 14 bases in between. CDR3 bases: TGTGCCAGCAAATCCGGGACACCTTATGGCTACACCTTC. Translating it yields CASKSGTPYGYTF.

The J gene is TRBJ2-4, the V gene TRBV4-3, with D tentatively TRBD1 (5 bases). Germline CDR1 and CDR2: LGHNA and YSLEER. This CDR3 is 13 amino acids long. V was cut by 5 bases and J by 8 bases, with 13 bases left in between. CDR3 protein: CASSSDSSYIQYF. In nucleotides, the CDR3 is TGCGCCAGCAGCTCTGACAGCAGCTACATTCAGTACTTC.

A few counts support this clonotype. The chain employs TRBV4-2 and TRBJ2-3; 10 bases are a match to TRBD2. The CDR3 is 16 amino acids. Per the germline V gene, CDR1 is LGHNA and CDR2 is YNFKEQ. Trimming at V came to 1 base and at J to 4 bases, leaving 5 bases not matched to a gene. CDR3 sequence reads: CASSQVPSGSPDTQYF. CDR3 nucleotide sequence: TGTGCCAGCAGCCAAGTCCCTAGCGGGAGCCCAGATACGCAGTATTTT.

The sample holds a few counts of this clonotype. J is TRBJ2-5 and V is TRBV29-1, with 7 bases lining up with TRBD1. With 3 bases clipped from V and 6 bases from J, the junction kept 7 bases outside the gene matches. The CDR3 sequence is 13 residues long. Germline assignment: CDR1 SQVTM and CDR2 ANQGSEA. The CDR3 sequence: CSVDPGQRKTQYF. The CDR3, as DNA: TGCAGCGTTGACCCGGGACAGCGGAAGACCCAGTACTTC. Based on the CDR3 plus reference TRBV29-1 and TRBJ2-5, the full variable domain is SAVISQKPSRDICQRGTSLTIQCQVDSQVTMMFWYRQQPGQSLTLIATANQGSEATYESGFVIDKFPISRPNLTFSTLTVSNMSPEDSSIYLCSVDPGQRKTQYFGPGTRLLVL.

V is TRBV9 and J is TRBJ2-1; possibly TRBD2 for D (7 bases). V was clipped by 2 bases and J by 4 bases, with 13 bases between them. This CDR3 region has 15 residues. Germline V gives CDR1 SGDLS, CDR2 YYNGEE. The CDR3 DNA follows: TGTGCCAGCAGCGTTGCGGGGGCCCGATACAATGAGCAGTTCTTC. The encoded protein is CASSVAGARYNEQFF. Together with reference TRBV9 and TRBJ2-1, the CDR3 gives the full variable domain: DSGVTQTPKHLITATGQRVTLRCSPRSGDLSVYWYQQSLDQGLQFLIQYYNGEERAKGNILERFSAQQFPDLHSELNLSSLELGDSALYFCASSVAGARYNEQFFGPGTRLTVL.

Sample share makes this clonotype medium-sized. CDR3 residues: CASSLGFWAQSYEQYF. DNA of the CDR3: TGCGCCAGCAGCTTGGGTTTTTGGGCACAGTCTTACGAGCAGTACTTC. This chain connects TRBV5-1 to TRBJ2-7; no firm D call. Germline CDR1 reads SGHRS; CDR2 reads YFSETQ. This CDR3 has 16 residues. Deletions cut 0 bases from V and 4 bases from J, with 17 bases between.

The J gene is TRBJ2-7, the V gene TRBV6-5; TRBD1 or TRBD2 may be the D gene (6 bases each). This CDR3 is 14 amino acids long. Germline CDR1 MNHEY, CDR2 SVGAGI. The V end was cut by 5 bases, the J end by 5 bases, with 16 bases between. The CDR3 region has the DNA TGTGCCAGCAGTCTCGAGGGGGGACCCCACGAGCAGTACTTC. Translating it yields CASSLEGGPHEQYF.

This clonotype was counted many times. This chain uses TRBV15 with TRBJ2-3; 9 bases line up with TRBD1. Losses at the gene ends were 3 bases for V and 1 base for J; bases not matched to a gene: 5. The germline gives CDR1 LNHNV, CDR2 YYDKDF (reference sequence). This CDR3 has 16 amino acids. The CDR3 nucleotides are TGTGCCACCAGCAGGGACAGGGGAGGGGGCACAGATACGCAGTATTTT. This sequence encodes CATSRDRGGGTDTQYF.

This clonotype was seen at least ten times. The chain employs TRBV7-9 and TRBJ2-7; D might be TRBD1 (6 bases). Germline-derived CDR1 and CDR2 are SEHNR and FQNEAQ (reference sequence). CDR3 length: 15 amino acids. The ends were cut back, 7 bases at V and 0 bases at J, with 16 bases in the middle. The CDR3 region is CASTIGGESSYEQYF. CDR3 nucleotides: TGTGCCAGCACTATAGGGGGAGAAAGCTCCTACGAGCAGTACTTC.